The 12 T cell receptor beta chains presented below share a single source sample, sequenced in a study of T cells in Graves' hyperthyroidism and ophthalmopathy. Amplification of TCR beta CDR3 regions was performed using RNA transcripts as template. Carried out on the TCR CDR3, a first-round RT-PCR used the HTBI primer set. TCRdb called the multiplex PCR reads again in MiXCR, with one record for every CDR3 protein. Among 700,000 or so distinct CDR3 sequences listed, approximately 14% were seen once. Sample: blood. The receptors shown here come from a woman between 45 and 65 years old with Graves' ophthalmopathy.

In this sample, this clonotype turned up a few times. A read error is possible here, since a much larger clone lies one base away. In DNA, the CDR3 is TGTGCCAGCAGTCTCCCACTAGCGGAAAAAACAGGGGAGCAGTACTTC. Translation gives CASSLPLAEKTGEQYF. The rearrangement joins TRBV28 to TRBJ2-7; 8 bases fit TRBD2. CDR3 length equals 16 residues. Trimming removed 5 bases from V and 7 bases from J; junction bases left unmatched: 16. The germline V gene has CDR1 MDHEN and CDR2 SYDVKM.

The rearrangement links TRBV29-1 to TRBJ2-4, with D possibly being TRBD1 or TRBD2 (5 bases each). The CDR3 totals 13 residues. Germline assignment: CDR1 SQVTM and CDR2 ANQGSEA. The V and J ends lost 2 bases and 9 bases respectively, with 14 bases between them. The CDR3 is CSVEIGAGSIQYF. The CDR3 nucleotides are TGCAGCGTTGAAATTGGGGCAGGGAGCATTCAGTACTTC.

This clonotype was counted only a few times. The V and J genes are TRBV30 and TRBJ1-2; TRBD1 matches 7 bases. This CDR3 contains 16 residues. The V gene end was trimmed by 2 bases and the J gene end by 8 bases; junction bases not matched to a gene: 17. In germline, CDR1 is GTSNPN, CDR2 SVGIG (reference sequence). CDR3 sequence (DNA): TGTGCCTGGAGTCCCTCCGACAGGGCCCGGACTGGAGGCTACACCTTC. Residues: CAWSPSDRARTGGYTF.

This clonotype has at least ten counts. The chain uses TRBV11-2 and TRBJ1-2, with D possibly TRBD1 on 6 matching bases. The CDR3 has 15 residues. Between the trimmed V and J ends, which lost 5 bases and 8 bases, there was a span of 21 bases. Germline loops: CDR1 SGHAT, CDR2 FQNNGV. CDR3 amino acids: CASSPTHHRAHGYTF. CDR3 DNA: TGTGCCAGCAGCCCTACCCATCACAGGGCCCACGGCTACACCTTC. The whole variable domain, filled in from reference TRBV11-2 and TRBJ1-2, reads EAGVAQSPRYKIIEKRQSVAFWCNPISGHATLYWYQQILGQGPKLLIQFQNNGVVDDSQLPKDRFSAERLKGVDSTLKIQPAKLEDSAVYLCASSPTHHRAHGYTFGSGTRLTVV.

In this sample, this clonotype turned up a few times. One end of the junction fails to match germline, which may point to a read error. The V call is TRBV6-5, the J call TRBJ2-3, with D possibly matching TRBD2 (6 bases). Germline V gives CDR1 MNHEY, CDR2 SVGAGI. The CDR3 totals 19 residues. The CDR3 coding sequence is TGTGCCGGCAGTTTACAACACCCCCGGCTAGCGTCTAGCACAGATACGCAGTATTTT. Protein: CAGSLQHPRLASSTDTQYF.

At least ten counts were recorded for this clonotype. V and J are TRBV20-1 and TRBJ2-5; TRBD2 agrees at 7 bases. The V segment lost 0 bases and the J segment 5 bases; nucleotides outside the gene matches: 9. This CDR3 spans 15 amino acids. CDR1 DFQATT and CDR2 SNEGSKA come from the germline V gene (reference sequence). The CDR3: CSARDPQQGGETQYF. The CDR3 DNA reads TGCAGTGCTAGAGATCCGCAGCAGGGAGGGGAGACCCAGTACTTC.

As concerns this clonotype: Given a much more abundant clone one base away, this may be a read error. The V call is TRBV2, the J call TRBJ2-5, with 10 bases lining up with TRBD1. This CDR3 is built from 13 residues. Germline V gene sequence: CDR1 SNHLY, CDR2 FYNNEI. The DNA for the CDR3 is TGTGCCGGCAGTGACAGGGGGCGAGAGACCCAGTACTTC. Its protein product is CAGSDRGRETQYF.

Many counts were recorded for this clonotype. The chain recombines TRBV30 with TRBJ2-2; 7 positions agree with TRBD2. Trimming took 3 bases from V and 6 from J; bases not matched to a gene: 4. This CDR3 comprises 13 residues. Germline V gene sequence: CDR1 GTSNPN, CDR2 SVGIG (reference sequence). The CDR3 reads CAWRSGEAGELFF. CDR3 DNA: TGTGCCTGGAGAAGCGGGGAGGCCGGGGAGCTGTTTTTT.

This clonotype was seen ten or more times. The V and J genes are TRBV27 and TRBJ2-3; tentatively, D is TRBD2 (6 bases). CDR3 size: 14 residues. Germline values: CDR1 MNHEY, CDR2 SMNVEV (reference sequence). V lost 2 bases and J lost 1, with 7 bases in between. CDR3 nucleotide sequence: TGTGCCAGCAGTTTAGAGCGGGGCACAGATACGCAGTATTTT. This gives the protein CASSLERGTDTQYF.

This clonotype was detected a few times. The chain links TRBV18 to TRBJ1-1; 8 bases align to TRBD1. The CDR3 spans 18 residues. Germline loops: CDR1 KGHSH, CDR2 LQKENI. V was clipped by 0 bases and J by 5 bases; unmatched bases: 14. The CDR3 here is CASSPPFARGPRWTEAFF. CDR3 nucleotide sequence: TGTGCCAGCTCACCACCGTTTGCCAGGGGGCCGAGGTGGACTGAAGCTTTCTTT.

In its sample, this clonotype was seen many times. This sequence joins TRBV7-2 and TRBJ2-1; no reliable D call. Germline V gene sequence: CDR1 SGHTA, CDR2 FQGNSA. This CDR3 has 15 amino acids. With 0 bases removed from V and 3 bases from J, the gap between germline ends came to 9 bases. The CDR3 here is CASSLAITGYNEQFF. The CDR3 bases are TGTGCCAGCAGCTTAGCGATTACGGGCTACAATGAGCAGTTCTTC.

This clonotype has ten or more counts. The rearrangement links TRBV28 to TRBJ2-5; unclear D gene. V was cut by 3 bases and J by 12 bases, with 17 bases left in between. The germline CDR1 and CDR2 sequences are MDHEN and SYDVKM. The CDR3 has 13 amino acids. The CDR3 here is CASSFSRPRAEYF. The CDR3 nucleotides are TGTGCCAGCAGTTTCTCCAGGCCCAGAGCCGAGTACTTC.